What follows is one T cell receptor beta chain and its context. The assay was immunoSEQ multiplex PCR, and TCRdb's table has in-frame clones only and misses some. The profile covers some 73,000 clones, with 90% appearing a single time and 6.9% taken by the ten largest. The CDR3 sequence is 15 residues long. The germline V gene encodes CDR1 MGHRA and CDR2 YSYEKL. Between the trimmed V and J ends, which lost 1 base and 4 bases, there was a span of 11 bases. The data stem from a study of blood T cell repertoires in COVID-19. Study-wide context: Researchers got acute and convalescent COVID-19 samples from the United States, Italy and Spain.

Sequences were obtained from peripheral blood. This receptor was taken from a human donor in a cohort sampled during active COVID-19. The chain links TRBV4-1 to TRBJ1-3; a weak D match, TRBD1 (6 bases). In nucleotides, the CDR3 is TGCGCCAGCAGCCAAGGCGGGGGGCTCGGAAACACCATATATTTT. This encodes CASSQGGGLGNTIYF.